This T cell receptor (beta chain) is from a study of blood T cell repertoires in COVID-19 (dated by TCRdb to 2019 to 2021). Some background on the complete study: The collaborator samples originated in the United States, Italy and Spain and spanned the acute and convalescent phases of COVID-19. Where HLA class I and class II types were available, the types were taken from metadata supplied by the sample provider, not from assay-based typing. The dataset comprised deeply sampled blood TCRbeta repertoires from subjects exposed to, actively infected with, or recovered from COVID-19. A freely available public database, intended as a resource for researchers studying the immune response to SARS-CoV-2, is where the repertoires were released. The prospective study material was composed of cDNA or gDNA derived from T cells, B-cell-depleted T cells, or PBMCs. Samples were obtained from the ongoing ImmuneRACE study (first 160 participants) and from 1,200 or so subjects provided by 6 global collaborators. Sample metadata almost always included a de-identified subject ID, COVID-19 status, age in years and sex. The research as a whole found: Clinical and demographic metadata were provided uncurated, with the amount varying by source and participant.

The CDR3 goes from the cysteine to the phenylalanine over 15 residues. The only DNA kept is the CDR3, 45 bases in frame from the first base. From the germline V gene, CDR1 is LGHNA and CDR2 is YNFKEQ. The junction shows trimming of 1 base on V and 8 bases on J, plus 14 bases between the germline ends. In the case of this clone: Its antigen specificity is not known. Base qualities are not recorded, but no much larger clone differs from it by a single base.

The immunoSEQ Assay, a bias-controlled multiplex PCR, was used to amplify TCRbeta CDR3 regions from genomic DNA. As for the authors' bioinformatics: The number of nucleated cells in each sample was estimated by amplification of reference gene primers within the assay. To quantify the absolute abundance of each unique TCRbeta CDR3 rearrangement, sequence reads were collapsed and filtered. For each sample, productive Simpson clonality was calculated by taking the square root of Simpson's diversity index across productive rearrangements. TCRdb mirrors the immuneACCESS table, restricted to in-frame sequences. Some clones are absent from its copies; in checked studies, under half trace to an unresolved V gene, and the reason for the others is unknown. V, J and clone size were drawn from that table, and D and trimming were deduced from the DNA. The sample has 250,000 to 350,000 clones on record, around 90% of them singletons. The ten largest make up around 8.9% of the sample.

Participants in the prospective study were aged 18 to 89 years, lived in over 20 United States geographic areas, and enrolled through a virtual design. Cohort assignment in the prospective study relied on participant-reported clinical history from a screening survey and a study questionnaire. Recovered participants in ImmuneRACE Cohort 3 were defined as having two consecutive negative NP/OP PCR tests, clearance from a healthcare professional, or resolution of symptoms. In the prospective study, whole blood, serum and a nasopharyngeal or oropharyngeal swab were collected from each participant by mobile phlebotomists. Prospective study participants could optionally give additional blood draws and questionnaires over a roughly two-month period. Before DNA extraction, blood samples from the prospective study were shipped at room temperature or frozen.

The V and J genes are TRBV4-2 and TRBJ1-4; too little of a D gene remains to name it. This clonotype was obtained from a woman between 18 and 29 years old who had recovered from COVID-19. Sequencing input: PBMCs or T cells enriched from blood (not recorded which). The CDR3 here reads CASSQVRSTAEKLFF. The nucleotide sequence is TGTGCCAGCAGCCAAGTTCGGTCCACAGCAGAAAAACTGTTTTTT.